The T cell receptor beta chain under discussion was sequenced for a study of blood T cell repertoires in COVID-19. Study details: The United States, Italy and Spain provided the acute and convalescent COVID-19 samples. The cDNA or gDNA used as material had been derived from T cells, B-cell-depleted T cells, or PBMCs.

Per the original methods: Using reference gene primer amplification, nucleated cell counts were estimated. TCRdb keeps only in-frame clones here, not all; method: immunoSEQ multiplex PCR. V and J calls and clone size are given by that table; D and trimming were obtained from the DNA. The sample contains 150,000 to 200,000 clones, 70% to 90% of which appear only once. CDR3 length: 13 amino acids. V lost 2 bases to trimming and J lost 8 bases, with 10 bases between them. Per germline, CDR1 MNHNS and CDR2 SASEGT. This clonotype originated in a man between 50 and 59 years old with active or convalescent COVID-19. The genes are TRBV6-1 and TRBJ1-3; TRBD1 might be the D (5 bases). Sequenced: peripheral blood. CDR3 region: CASSERTQDTIYF. The CDR3 nucleotides read TGTGCCAGCAGTGAACGGACACAAGACACCATATATTTT.